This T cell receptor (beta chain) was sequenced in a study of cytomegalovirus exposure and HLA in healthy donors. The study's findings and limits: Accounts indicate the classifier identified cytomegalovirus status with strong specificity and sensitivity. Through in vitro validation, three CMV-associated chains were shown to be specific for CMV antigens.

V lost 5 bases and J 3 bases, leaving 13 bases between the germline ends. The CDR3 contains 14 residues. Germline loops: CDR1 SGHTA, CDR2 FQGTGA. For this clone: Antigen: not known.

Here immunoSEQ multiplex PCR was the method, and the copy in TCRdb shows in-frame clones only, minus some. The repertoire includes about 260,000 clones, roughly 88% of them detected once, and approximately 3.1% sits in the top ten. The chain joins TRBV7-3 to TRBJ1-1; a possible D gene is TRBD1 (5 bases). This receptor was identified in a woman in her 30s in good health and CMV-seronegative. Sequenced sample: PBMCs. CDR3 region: CASSPTDSYTEAFF. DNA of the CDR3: TGTGCCAGCAGCCCCACCGACAGCTACACTGAAGCTTTCTTT. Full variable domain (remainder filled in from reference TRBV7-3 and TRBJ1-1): GAGVSQTPSNKVTEKGKYVELRCDPISGHTALYWYRQSLGQGPEFLIYFQGTGAADDSGLPNDRFFAVRPEGSVSTLKIQRTERGDSAVYLCASSPTDSYTEAFFGQGTRLTVV.